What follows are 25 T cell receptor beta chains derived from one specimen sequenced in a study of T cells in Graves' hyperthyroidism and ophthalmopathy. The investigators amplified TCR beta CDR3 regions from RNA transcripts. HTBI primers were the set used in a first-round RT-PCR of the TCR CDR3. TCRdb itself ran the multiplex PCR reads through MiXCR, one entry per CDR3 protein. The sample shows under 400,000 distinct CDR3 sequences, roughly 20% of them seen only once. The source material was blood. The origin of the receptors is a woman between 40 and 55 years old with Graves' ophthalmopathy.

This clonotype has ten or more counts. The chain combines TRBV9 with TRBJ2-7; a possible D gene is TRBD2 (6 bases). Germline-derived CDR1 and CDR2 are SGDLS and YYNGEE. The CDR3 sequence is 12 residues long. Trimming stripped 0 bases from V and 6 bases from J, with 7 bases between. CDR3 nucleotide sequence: TGTGCCAGCAGCGTAGGGGGAGGCGAGCAGTACTTC. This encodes CASSVGGGEQYF. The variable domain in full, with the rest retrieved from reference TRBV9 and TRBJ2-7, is DSGVTQTPKHLITATGQRVTLRCSPRSGDLSVYWYQQSLDQGLQFLIQYYNGEERAKGNILERFSAQQFPDLHSELNLSSLELGDSALYFCASSVGGGEQYFGPGTRLTVT.

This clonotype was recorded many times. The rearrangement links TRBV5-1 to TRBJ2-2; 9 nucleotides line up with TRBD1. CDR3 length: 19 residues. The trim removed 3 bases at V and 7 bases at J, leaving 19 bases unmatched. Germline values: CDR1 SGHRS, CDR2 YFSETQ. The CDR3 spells CASSYFTGTGTFFDGELFF. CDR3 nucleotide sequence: TGCGCCAGCAGCTACTTTACCGGGACAGGGACCTTTTTTGACGGGGAGCTGTTTTTT. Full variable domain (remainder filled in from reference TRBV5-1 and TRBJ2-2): KAGVTQTPRYLIKTRGQQVTLSCSPISGHRSVSWYQQTPGQGLQFLFEYFSETQRNKGNFPGRFSGRQFSNSRSEMNVSTLELGDSALYLCASSYFTGTGTFFDGELFFGEGSRLTVL.

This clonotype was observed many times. The CDR3 loop is CASTQLNTEAFF. CDR3 sequence (DNA): TGTGCCAGCACGCAGCTGAACACTGAAGCTTTCTTT. The rearrangement uses TRBV7-9 and TRBJ1-1; D gene unclear. The CDR3 consists of 12 residues. The germline CDR1 and CDR2 sequences are SEHNR and FQNEAQ (reference sequence). V was clipped by 7 bases and J by 0 bases, with 6 bases between them.

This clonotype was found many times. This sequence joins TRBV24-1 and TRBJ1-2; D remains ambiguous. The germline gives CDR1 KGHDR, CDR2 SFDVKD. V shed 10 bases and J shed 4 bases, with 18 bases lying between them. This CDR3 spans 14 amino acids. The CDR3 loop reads CATKQGPLSYGYTF. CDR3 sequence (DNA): TGTGCCACAAAACAAGGACCCCTTAGCTATGGCTACACCTTC.

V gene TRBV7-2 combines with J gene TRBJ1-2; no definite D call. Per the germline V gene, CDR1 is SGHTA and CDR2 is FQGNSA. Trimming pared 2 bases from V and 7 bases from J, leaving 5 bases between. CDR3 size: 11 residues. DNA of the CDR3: TGTGCCAGCAGCTTATCGCTTGGCTACACCTTC. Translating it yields CASSLSLGYTF. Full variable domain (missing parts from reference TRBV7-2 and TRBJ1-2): GAGVSQSPSNKVTEKGKDVELRCDPISGHTALYWYRQSLGQGLEFLIYFQGNSAPDKSGLPSDRFSAERTGGSVSTLTIQRTQQEDSAVYLCASSLSLGYTFGSGTRLTVV.

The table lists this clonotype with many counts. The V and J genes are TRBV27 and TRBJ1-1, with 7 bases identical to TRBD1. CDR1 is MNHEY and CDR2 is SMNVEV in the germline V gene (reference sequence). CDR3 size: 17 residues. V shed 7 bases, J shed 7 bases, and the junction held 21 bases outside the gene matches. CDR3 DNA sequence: TGTGCCAGCAAAGGGTGGGGCAGGGGGTCTGGAAAAAATGAAGCTTTCTTT. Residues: CASKGWGRGSGKNEAFF.

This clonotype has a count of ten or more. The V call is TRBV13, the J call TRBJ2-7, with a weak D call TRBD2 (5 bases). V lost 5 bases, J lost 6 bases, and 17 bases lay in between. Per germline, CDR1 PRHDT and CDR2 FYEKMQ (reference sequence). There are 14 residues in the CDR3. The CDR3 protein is CASSPGTGYGEQYF. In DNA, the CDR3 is TGTGCCAGCAGCCCCGGTACGGGGTACGGCGAGCAGTACTTC.

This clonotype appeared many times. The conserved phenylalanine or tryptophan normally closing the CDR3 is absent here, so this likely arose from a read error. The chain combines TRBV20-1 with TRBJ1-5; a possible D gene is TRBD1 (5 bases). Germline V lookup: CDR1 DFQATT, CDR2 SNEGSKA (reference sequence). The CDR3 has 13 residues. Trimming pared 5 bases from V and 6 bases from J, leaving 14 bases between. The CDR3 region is CSAQGGAAQPQHL. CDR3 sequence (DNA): TGCAGTGCTCAGGGAGGGGCTGCTCAGCCCCAGCATCTT.

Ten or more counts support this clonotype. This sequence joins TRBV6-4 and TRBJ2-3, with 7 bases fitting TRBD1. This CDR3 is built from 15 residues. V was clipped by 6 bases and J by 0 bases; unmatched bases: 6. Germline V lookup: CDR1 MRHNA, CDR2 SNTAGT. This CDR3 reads CASSAGTASTDTQYF. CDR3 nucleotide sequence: TGTGCCAGCAGCGCCGGGACAGCAAGCACAGATACGCAGTATTTT.

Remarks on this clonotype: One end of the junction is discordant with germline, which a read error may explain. CDR3: CASSLLVRVNTEACF. Written as DNA, the CDR3 is TGTGCCAGCAGCCTCTTGGTCAGGGTGAACACTGAAGCTTGCTTT. The rearrangement uses TRBV13 and TRBJ1-1; maybe TRBD1 (5 bases). CDR1 and CDR2 (germline): PRHDT, FYEKMQ (reference sequence). CDR3 length equals 15 residues.

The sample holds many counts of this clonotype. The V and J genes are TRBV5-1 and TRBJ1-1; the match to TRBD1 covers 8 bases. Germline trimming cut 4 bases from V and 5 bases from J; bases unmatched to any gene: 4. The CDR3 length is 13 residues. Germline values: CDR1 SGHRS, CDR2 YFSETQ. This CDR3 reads CASSRRQGTEAFF. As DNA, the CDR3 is TGCGCCAGCAGCCGGAGACAGGGGACTGAAGCTTTCTTT.

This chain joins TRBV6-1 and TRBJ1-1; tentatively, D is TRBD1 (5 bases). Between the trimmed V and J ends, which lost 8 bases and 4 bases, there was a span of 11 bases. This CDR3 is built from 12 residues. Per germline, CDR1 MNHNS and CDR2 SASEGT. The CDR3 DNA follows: TGTGCCAGCTTGTGGGGCCCCACTGAAGCTTTCTTT. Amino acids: CASLWGPTEAFF.

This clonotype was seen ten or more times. CDR3 region: CASSPRLGIRTGELFF. CDR3 bases: TGTGCCAGCAGCCCCCGACTAGGAATTCGCACCGGGGAGCTGTTTTTT. The chain carries TRBV11-2 and TRBJ2-2; perhaps TRBD2 as D (6 bases). Germline V gene sequence: CDR1 SGHAT, CDR2 FQNNGV. CDR3 length: 16 residues. Trimming took off 5 bases at V and 4 bases at J, with 17 bases between the two ends.

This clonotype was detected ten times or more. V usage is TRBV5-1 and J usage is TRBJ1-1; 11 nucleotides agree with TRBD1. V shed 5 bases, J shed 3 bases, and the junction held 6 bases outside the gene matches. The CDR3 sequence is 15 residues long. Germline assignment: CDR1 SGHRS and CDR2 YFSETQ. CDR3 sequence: CASRDRGLRDTEAFF. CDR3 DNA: TGCGCCAGCAGGGACAGGGGGCTTAGGGACACTGAAGCTTTCTTT.

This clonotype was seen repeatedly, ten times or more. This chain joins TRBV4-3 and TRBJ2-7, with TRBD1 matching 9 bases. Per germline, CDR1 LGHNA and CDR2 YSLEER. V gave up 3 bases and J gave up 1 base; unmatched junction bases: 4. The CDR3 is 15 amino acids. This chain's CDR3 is CASSHTGQGSYEQYF. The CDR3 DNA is TGCGCCAGCAGCCATACAGGACAGGGGTCCTACGAGCAGTACTTC.

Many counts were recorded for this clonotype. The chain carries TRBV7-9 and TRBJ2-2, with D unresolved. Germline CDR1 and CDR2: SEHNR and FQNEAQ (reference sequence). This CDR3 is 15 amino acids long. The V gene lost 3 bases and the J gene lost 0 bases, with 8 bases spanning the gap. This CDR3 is CASSFLGSNTGELFF. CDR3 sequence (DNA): TGTGCCAGCAGCTTCCTCGGATCGAACACCGGGGAGCTGTTTTTT.

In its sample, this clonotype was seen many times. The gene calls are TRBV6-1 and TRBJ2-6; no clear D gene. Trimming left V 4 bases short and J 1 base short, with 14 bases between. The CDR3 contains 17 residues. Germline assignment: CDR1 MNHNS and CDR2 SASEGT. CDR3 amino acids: CASSVGSPLSGANVLTF. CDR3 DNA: TGTGCCAGCAGTGTTGGCAGCCCGTTGTCTGGGGCCAACGTCCTGACTTTC.

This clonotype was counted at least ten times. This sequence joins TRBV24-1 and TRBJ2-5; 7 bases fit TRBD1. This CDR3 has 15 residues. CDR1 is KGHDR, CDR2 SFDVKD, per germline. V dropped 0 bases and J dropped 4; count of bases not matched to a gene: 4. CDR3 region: CATSDLRGPGETQYF. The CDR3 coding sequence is TGTGCCACCAGTGATTTGAGGGGGCCGGGAGAGACCCAGTACTTC.

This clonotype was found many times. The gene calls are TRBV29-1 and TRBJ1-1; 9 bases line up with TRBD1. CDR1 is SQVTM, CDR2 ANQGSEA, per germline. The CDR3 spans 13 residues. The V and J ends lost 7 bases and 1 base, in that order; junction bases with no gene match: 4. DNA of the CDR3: TGCAGCGCTGGACAGGGGTCGAACACTGAAGCTTTCTTT. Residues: CSAGQGSNTEAFF.

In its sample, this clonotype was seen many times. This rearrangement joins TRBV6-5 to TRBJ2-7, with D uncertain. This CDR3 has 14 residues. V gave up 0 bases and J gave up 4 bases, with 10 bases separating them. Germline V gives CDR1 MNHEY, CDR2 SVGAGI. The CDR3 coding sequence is TGTGCCAGCAGTTACTCGTTGGATCTTTACGAGCAGTACTTC. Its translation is CASSYSLDLYEQYF.

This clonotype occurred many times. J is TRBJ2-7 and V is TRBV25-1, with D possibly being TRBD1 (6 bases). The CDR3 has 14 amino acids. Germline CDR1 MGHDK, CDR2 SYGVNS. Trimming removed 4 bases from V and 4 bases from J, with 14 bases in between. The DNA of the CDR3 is TGTGCCAGCAGTGGTCACAGGGACGAGTACGAGCAGTACTTC. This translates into CASSGHRDEYEQYF.

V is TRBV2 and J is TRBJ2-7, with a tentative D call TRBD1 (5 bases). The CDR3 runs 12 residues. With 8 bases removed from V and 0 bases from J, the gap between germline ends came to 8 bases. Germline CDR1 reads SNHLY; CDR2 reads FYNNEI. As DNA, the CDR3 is TGTGCCAGCGGGGCCAGCTCCTACGAGCAGTACTTC. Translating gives CASGASSYEQYF. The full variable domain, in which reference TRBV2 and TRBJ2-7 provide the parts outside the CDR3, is EPEVTQTPSHQVTQMGQEVILRCVPISNHLYFYWYRQILGQKVEFLVSFYNNEISEKSEIFDDQFSVERPDGSNFTLKIRSTKLEDSAMYFCASGASSYEQYFGPGTRLTVT.

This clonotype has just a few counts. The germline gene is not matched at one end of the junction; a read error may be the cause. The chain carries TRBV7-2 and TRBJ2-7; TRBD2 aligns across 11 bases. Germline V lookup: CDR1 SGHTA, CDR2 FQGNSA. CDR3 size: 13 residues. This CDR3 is CASSIAGGREQYF. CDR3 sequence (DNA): TGTGCCAGCAGCATAGCGGGAGGGCGCGAGCAGTACTTC.

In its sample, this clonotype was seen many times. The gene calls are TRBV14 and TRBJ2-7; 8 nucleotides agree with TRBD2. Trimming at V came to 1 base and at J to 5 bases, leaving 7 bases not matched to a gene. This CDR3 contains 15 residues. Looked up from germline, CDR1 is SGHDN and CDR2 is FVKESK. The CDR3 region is CASSQGGTRADEQYF. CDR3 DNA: TGTGCCAGCAGCCAAGGGGGGACTAGGGCCGACGAGCAGTACTTC.

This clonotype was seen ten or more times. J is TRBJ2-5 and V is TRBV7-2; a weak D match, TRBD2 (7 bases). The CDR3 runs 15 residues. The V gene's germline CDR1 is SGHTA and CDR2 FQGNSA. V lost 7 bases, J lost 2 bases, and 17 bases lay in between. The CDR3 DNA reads TGTGCCAGCACCTACGGACTAGGGGGTCAAGAGACCCAGTACTTC. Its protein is CASTYGLGGQETQYF.